This record covers a single T cell receptor beta chain. The antigen is undetermined. These data come from a study of vaccination effects on CD4 cells after COVID-19. Looking at the study overall: Each participant was given two doses of one vaccine (BNT162b2 or mRNA-1273). Study-wide results and limits: By a late point after vaccination, infection- and vaccine-induced clones had shrunk markedly through clonal contraction.

Assay: immunoSEQ multiplex PCR; the TCRdb copy retains only in-frame clones and omits some. The sample gives some 56,000 clones, around 82% of which show up once; 5.5% is in the top ten. CDR3 length: 15 amino acids. Between the trimmed V and J ends, which lost 5 bases and 0 bases, there was a span of 11 bases. Germline values: CDR1 MNHNS, CDR2 SASEGT. Sequencing in the ViraFEST assay came after antigen-specific CD4+ T cells had been expanded with viral peptide pools, which were used to stimulate PBMC. CD4+ T cell isolation took place after approximately ten days of culture. Sometime from March through December 2020, the person acquired a SARS-CoV-2 infection that PCR confirmed.

This TCR came from a human donor who had a prior SARS-CoV-2 infection. This chain uses TRBV6-1 with TRBJ1-3; no clear D. This material consisted of CD4+ T cells from PBMCs cultured with HIV peptides, taken before COVID-19 vaccination. Subset indicated: HIV-1 Nef peptide pool negative control/reference culture. CDR3 nucleotides: TGTGCCAGCAGTTCCCTGACCCGCTCTGGAAACACCATATATTTT. Translation gives CASSSLTRSGNTIYF.